These 27 T cell receptor beta chains share one sample of origin, sequenced in a study of T cell responses to AZD1222 COVID-19 vaccine. Here immunoSEQ multiplex PCR was the method, and the copy in TCRdb shows in-frame clones only, minus some. The sample shows around 96,000 clones, around nine tenths of them seen only once. Sequencing used peripheral blood, obtained 28 days after the second AZD1222 dose. The receptors shown here come from an adult who received the AZD1222 COVID-19 vaccine.

The genes are TRBV7-3 and TRBJ2-1; TRBD1 might be the D (5 bases). Germline values: CDR1 SGHTA, CDR2 FQGTGA. This CDR3 has 13 residues. The V end lost 5 bases, the J end lost 9 bases, and 14 bases lay between the germline ends. The CDR3 here is CASSLRGVGEQFF. The CDR3 nucleotides read TGTGCCAGCAGCCTAAGGGGCGTCGGTGAGCAGTTCTTC.

The chain uses TRBV28 and TRBJ1-1; the match to TRBD1 covers 9 bases. This CDR3 comprises 16 residues. The trim removed 4 bases at V and 4 bases at J, leaving 10 bases unmatched. In germline, CDR1 is MDHEN, CDR2 SYDVKM. The CDR3 sequence is CASSSPGTGFGTEAFF. In nucleotides, the CDR3 is TGTGCCAGCAGTTCCCCCGGGACAGGGTTCGGCACTGAAGCTTTCTTT.

The chain employs TRBV10-3 and TRBJ2-7, with 11 bases fitting TRBD1. The CDR3 spans 14 residues. Germline V gene data show CDR1 as ENHRY and CDR2 as SYGVKD. Trimming removed 8 bases from V and 6 bases from J; junction bases left unmatched: 9. CDR3: CAIRTGGESREQYF. The CDR3 region has the DNA TGTGCCATCCGGACAGGGGGCGAGTCGCGCGAGCAGTACTTC.

This rearrangement joins TRBV28 to TRBJ2-3, with no clear D. V was cut by 3 bases and J by 4 bases, with 2 bases left in between. Germline CDR1 reads MDHEN; CDR2 reads SYDVKM. The CDR3 length is 11 residues. CDR3 region: CASSLPDTQYF. The DNA for the CDR3 is TGTGCCAGCAGTTTGCCAGATACGCAGTATTTT.

This rearrangement joins TRBV12-3 or TRBV12-4 to TRBJ1-3, with unresolved D. There are 13 residues in the CDR3. V lost 4 bases, J lost 2 bases, and 6 bases lay in between. For the CDR3, the DNA is TGTGCCAGCAGTTCCTATACTGGAAACACCATATATTTT. This sequence encodes CASSSYTGNTIYF.

The chain combines TRBV18 with TRBJ1-6; D is undetermined. Germline V CDR1 and CDR2: KGHSH, LQKENI. V dropped 2 bases and J dropped 15 bases, with 14 bases sitting between them. The CDR3 has 13 residues. CDR3 in amino acids: CASSPITRGGLHF. The CDR3 nucleotides are TGTGCCAGCTCACCAATAACACGGGGTGGCCTCCACTTT.

This clone has just one count. The chain recombines TRBV24-1 with TRBJ2-5, with 7 bases lining up with TRBD1. This CDR3 contains 18 residues. Per germline, CDR1 KGHDR and CDR2 SFDVKD. J gave up 3 bases and V 0 bases, and 12 bases lay outside the gene matches. CDR3 DNA: TGTGCCACCAGTGATTTGCCTACCGTAGGGGGCCCGGAAGAGACCCAGTACTTC. Translation: CATSDLPTVGGPEETQYF.

The chain links TRBV5-5 to TRBJ1-6; the D gene is possibly TRBD1 (6 bases). The ends were cut back, 3 bases at V and 4 bases at J, with 17 bases in the middle. The CDR3 spans 17 residues. Germline V gene lookup returns CDR1 SGHKS and CDR2 YYEKEE (reference sequence). Written as DNA, the CDR3 is TGTGCCAGCAGCTCTGTTAGTACGGGGGCTTATAATTCACCCCTCCACTTT. Its protein is CASSSVSTGAYNSPLHF. Full variable domain (outside the CDR3, taken from reference TRBV5-5 and TRBJ1-6): DAGVTQSPTHLIKTRGQQVTLRCSPISGHKSVSWYQQVLGQGPQFIFQYYEKEERGRGNFPDRFSARQFPNYSSELNVNALLLGDSALYLCASSSVSTGAYNSPLHFGNGTRLTVT.

V gene TRBV18 combines with J gene TRBJ1-1; 10 bases agree with TRBD1. The germline CDR1 and CDR2 sequences are KGHSH and LQKENI. The CDR3 totals 14 residues. The J segment lost 7 bases and the V segment lost 2 bases, leaving 4 bases of the junction unmatched. The CDR3 region has the DNA TGTGCCAGCTCACCATCGACAGGGGGCCATGAAGCTTTCTTT. Its translation: CASSPSTGGHEAFF.

The gene calls are TRBV6-1 and TRBJ1-2, with 11 bases aligning to TRBD1. J was trimmed by 8 bases and V by 5 bases; bases with no gene match: 4. This CDR3 is built from 13 residues. Looked up from germline, CDR1 is MNHNS and CDR2 is SASEGT. CDR3 region: CASSTGQGVGYTF. Written as DNA, the CDR3 is TGTGCCAGCAGTACGGGACAGGGGGTCGGCTACACCTTC.

The chain employs TRBV5-6 and TRBJ1-5, with TRBD1 matching over 10 bases. The length of the CDR3 is 14 residues. The germline gives CDR1 SGHDT, CDR2 YYEEEE. The V gene end was trimmed by 3 bases and the J gene end by 4 bases; junction bases not matched to a gene: 1. CDR3 nucleotides: TGTGCCAGCAGCTGGACAGGGGGGAATCAGCCCCAGCATTTT. It codes for CASSWTGGNQPQHF.

The V call is TRBV19, the J call TRBJ1-2, with D perhaps TRBD1 (5 bases). The CDR3 loop spans 14 amino acids. Germline V CDR1 and CDR2: LNHDA, SQIVND (reference sequence). V was pared by 5 bases and J by 3 bases, with 13 bases between. CDR3 region: CASSPRDGYYGYTF. The CDR3 nucleotides are TGTGCCAGTAGTCCCCGGGACGGCTACTATGGCTACACCTTC.

This clone came up once. The chain recombines TRBV6-5 with TRBJ2-3; D ambiguous. Trimming removed 11 bases at V and 4 bases at J, with 19 bases between. CDR1 and CDR2 (germline): MNHEY, SVGAGI. The CDR3 has 14 amino acids. The CDR3 region is CAGSPGPDSDTQYF. CDR3 in DNA: TGTGCCGGGTCGCCGGGCCCCGACTCAGATACGCAGTATTTT.

This clone was seen once. This sequence joins TRBV7-3 and TRBJ1-1; D is undetermined. The CDR3 covers 14 residues. Germline assignment: CDR1 SGHTA and CDR2 FQGTGA. V was pared by 1 base and J by 4 bases, with 10 bases between. The CDR3 region is CASSLKRAPTEAFF. DNA of the CDR3: TGTGCCAGCAGCTTAAAGAGGGCGCCCACTGAAGCTTTCTTT.

The chain combines TRBV19 with TRBJ1-1; unclear D gene. CDR3 length: 13 amino acids. CDR1 LNHDA and CDR2 SQIVND come from the germline V gene (reference sequence). In nucleotides, the CDR3 is TGTGTTACCGCCGTTACCCCTAACACTGAAGCTTTCTTT. Protein: CVTAVTPNTEAFF. The full variable domain, in which reference TRBV19 and TRBJ1-1 provide the parts outside the CDR3, is DGGITQSPKYLFRKEGQNVTLSCEQNLNHDAMYWYRQDPGQGLRLIYYSQIVNDFQKGDIAEGYSVSREKKESFPLTVTSAQKNPTAFYLCVTAVTPNTEAFFGQGTRLTVV.

V usage is TRBV5-6 and J usage is TRBJ2-3; 10 bases fit TRBD2. The CDR3 totals 15 residues. The germline V gene has CDR1 SGHDT and CDR2 YYEEEE. The V segment lost 4 bases and the J segment 1 base; nucleotides outside the gene matches: 3. The CDR3 spells CASSPGTSGTDTQYF. Written as DNA, the CDR3 is TGTGCCAGCAGCCCCGGGACTAGCGGCACAGATACGCAGTATTTT.

The chain employs TRBV7-8 and TRBJ1-2; 7 bases map to TRBD1. Germline CDR1 SGHVS, CDR2 FQNEAQ. This CDR3 spans 13 amino acids. V trimming: 6 bases; J trimming: 4 bases; junction bases outside the gene matches: 5. This chain's CDR3 is CASSYDRVYGYTF. DNA of the CDR3: TGTGCCAGCAGTTACGACAGGGTCTATGGCTACACCTTC. The whole variable domain, remainder taken from reference TRBV7-8 and TRBJ1-2, is GAGVSQSPRYKVAKRGQDVALRCDPISGHVSLFWYQQALGQGPEFLTYFQNEAQLDKSGLPSDRFFAERPEGSVSTLKIQRTQQEDSAVYLCASSYDRVYGYTFGSGTRLTVV.

The J gene is TRBJ1-2, the V gene TRBV6-5; 11 bases align to TRBD1. Trimming at V came to 7 bases and at J to 4 bases, leaving 5 bases not matched to a gene. Germline CDR1 and CDR2: MNHEY and SVGAGI. The CDR3 covers 14 residues. In DNA, the CDR3 is TGTGCCAGCATTGGACAGGGGGCGTTCTATGGCTACACCTTC. It is translated as CASIGQGAFYGYTF.

The V call is TRBV28, the J call TRBJ1-4; D may be TRBD1 (5 bases). Germline V lookup: CDR1 MDHEN, CDR2 SYDVKM. The V and J ends lost 6 bases and 8 bases respectively, with 19 bases between them. The CDR3 contains 15 residues. In DNA, the CDR3 is TGTGCCAGCAGCGCCGGCGGCTCAGGGATGGAAAAACTGTTTTTT. Translated, it gives CASSAGGSGMEKLFF.

This rearrangement joins TRBV29-1 to TRBJ1-1; D is uncertain. CDR1 is SQVTM, CDR2 ANQGSEA, per germline. CDR3 length equals 13 residues. Trimming removed 6 bases from V and 4 bases from J, with 15 bases in between. CDR3 sequence (DNA): TGCAGCGTAACTTCGGGGTATGGCACTGAAGCTTTCTTT. Translation gives CSVTSGYGTEAFF.

This sequence joins TRBV19 and TRBJ1-2, with TRBD1 identical over 7 bases. The V and J ends lost 6 bases and 4 bases, in that order; junction bases with no gene match: 11. This CDR3 has 15 amino acids. From germline, CDR1 is LNHDA and CDR2 SQIVND (reference sequence). CDR3 region: CASRPAGGLGYGYTF. The DNA of the CDR3 is TGTGCCAGTAGACCGGCAGGGGGGCTTGGCTATGGCTACACCTTC.

The chain joins TRBV11-2 to TRBJ1-2, with 9 bases that match TRBD1. The CDR3 runs 15 residues. Germline values: CDR1 SGHAT, CDR2 FQNNGV. V lost 2 bases, J lost 5 bases, and 6 bases stayed unmatched. CDR3 loop: CASSLTGQGGYGYTF. The DNA for the CDR3 is TGTGCCAGCAGCTTAACGGGACAGGGTGGTTATGGCTACACCTTC.

V and J are TRBV3-1 (or the pseudogene TRBV3-2) and TRBJ1-2; 8 bases match TRBD1. After removal of 3 bases from V and 10 bases from J, the junction contained 7 bases not matched to a gene. This CDR3 has 13 residues. Germline lookup yields CDR1 LGHDT and CDR2 YNNKEL (reference sequence). This CDR3 reads CASSHRDRPNYTF. DNA for the CDR3: TGTGCCAGCAGCCACCGGGACAGGCCAAACTACACCTTC.

V and J are TRBV12-5 and TRBJ2-1; 8 nucleotides match TRBD1. Germline loops: CDR1 LGHNT, CDR2 FRNRAP. J gave up 4 bases and V 5 bases, and 7 bases lay outside the gene matches. The CDR3 totals 15 residues. The CDR3 sequence: CASGPRTGGYNEQFF. DNA of the CDR3: TGTGCTAGTGGTCCGCGAACAGGGGGTTACAATGAGCAGTTCTTC.

The chain is built from TRBV11-2 and TRBJ2-7; 8 bases are a match to TRBD1. CDR1 is SGHAT, CDR2 FQNNGV, per germline. Trimming cost V 5 bases and J 6 bases; bases outside gene matches: 6. The CDR3 runs 13 residues. The DNA for the CDR3 is TGTGCCAGCAGCCCGGACAGGGTGCGCGAGCAGTACTTC. Its protein product is CASSPDRVREQYF.

The chain recombines TRBV15 with TRBJ2-4; 7 bases are shared with TRBD1. V lost 0 bases to trimming and J lost 6 bases; unmatched junction nucleotides: 8. From germline, CDR1 is LNHNV and CDR2 YYDKDF (reference sequence). This CDR3 has 16 amino acids. This CDR3 reads CATSREGTRGPNIQYF. The CDR3 DNA is TGTGCCACCAGCAGAGAAGGTACTAGGGGGCCAAACATTCAGTACTTC. Together with reference TRBV15 and TRBJ2-4, the CDR3 gives the full variable domain: DAMVIQNPRYQVTQFGKPVTLSCSQTLNHNVMYWYQQKSSQAPKLLFHYYDKDFNNEADTPDNFQSRRPNTSFCFLDIRSPGLGDTAMYLCATSREGTRGPNIQYFGAGTRLSVL.

The chain uses TRBV30 and TRBJ1-5; D is possibly TRBD1 (5 bases). The V end lost 2 bases, the J end lost 5 bases, and 16 bases lay between the germline ends. This CDR3 is built from 15 residues. Germline CDR1 and CDR2: GTSNPN and SVGIG (reference sequence). DNA for the CDR3: TGTGCCTGGAGTAGTTGGACACTGCGGGATCAGCCCCAGCATTTT. This encodes CAWSSWTLRDQPQHF.